The subject of this entry is one T cell receptor beta chain. Assay used: immunoSEQ multiplex PCR; TCRdb lists only in-frame clones, some missing. The sample includes about 52,000 clones, roughly 90% of them seen just once. This sample stems from a study of T cell changes during pregnancy in multiple sclerosis. Per the germline V gene, CDR1 is LNHNV and CDR2 is YYDKDF (reference sequence). This CDR3 is 13 amino acids long. V lost 0 bases to trimming and J lost 5 bases, with 7 bases between them. The chain has TRBV15 and TRBJ2-5; tentatively, D is TRBD1 (6 bases). This specimen was CD4+ T cells from peripheral blood mononuclear cells, taken after pregnancy. The sequence derives from a female donor in good health, enrolled as a control in a pregnancy study. CDR3 coding DNA: TGTGCCACCAGCAGAGATAGGGGGGAGACCCAGTACTTC. Encoded protein: CATSRDRGETQYF. The full variable domain, rest sourced from reference TRBV15 and TRBJ2-5, is DAMVIQNPRYQVTQFGKPVTLSCSQTLNHNVMYWYQQKSSQAPKLLFHYYDKDFNNEADTPDNFQSRRPNTSFCFLDIRSPGLGDTAMYLCATSRDRGETQYFGPGTRLLVL.